This TCR beta chain is from a study of spatial heterogeneity in lung cancer. V was pared by 8 bases and J by 0 bases, with 19 bases between. Looked up from germline, CDR1 is MNHEY and CDR2 is SVGAGI. This CDR3 has 16 amino acids. This clonotype occurred many times. The antigen remains unidentified. Study-level points and caveats: Mutation counts in tumors were tracked by counts of expanded intratumoral alpha and beta TCRs. Counts for ubiquitous and regional expanded TCRs went along with ubiquitous and regional nonsynonymous mutations, respectively.

The time point: sample taken at primary tumor resection. MiXCR was run by TCRdb on the 5' RACE reads, yielding one entry per CDR3 protein. This sample has a few thousand distinct CDR3 sequences, with less than 35% found just once. The receptor's source is a female donor with early-stage non-small cell lung cancer. The specimen comprised lung tumor tissue, sampled at surgery. The chain couples TRBV6-5 to TRBJ2-5; TRBD2 might be the D (7 bases). The CDR3 is CASHPVGGAHQETQYF. Here the CDR3 DNA reads TGTGCCAGCCACCCGGTTGGGGGGGCCCACCAAGAGACCCAGTACTTC.